This TCR beta chain is from a study of beta chain features in type 1 diabetes listed by TCRdb under 2018. Background on the whole study: Mean age, gender distribution, total cell number and subset yield were not different between patients and healthy donors. A total of about 110,000,000 sorted cells were examined across all samples, and a strong correlation was observed between cell number per subset and RNA yield. Regulatory and stem cell-like memory subsets were isolated from only 8 patients and roughly eight healthy donors, whereas naive and central memory subsets came from all 30 or so donors. The study compared TCRB repertoires of sorted circulating CD4+ T cell subsets between recently diagnosed type 1 diabetes patients and matched healthy donors.

From each donor, a single peripheral blood sample of 90 to 150 mL on average was drawn into heparinised tubes. Using a panel that included CD45RO, CCR7, CD25, CD127, CD95 and CD27, naive, central memory, regulatory and stem cell-like memory CD4+ T cells were sorted on a BD FACSAria II. All sorted populations exceeded 95% purity. PBMCs were isolated right away by Lymphoprep density gradient centrifugation and were stained directly, without culture. So that batch effects would be minimized, each experiment stained and sorted samples in pairs, pairing one healthy donor with one patient. V is pruned by 3 bases and J by 3 bases, leaving 13 bases of the junction without a gene match. There are 18 amino acids in the CDR3, from cysteine to phenylalanine inclusive. Only the CDR3 region is kept as DNA, spanning 54 bases read in frame from base 1. CDR1 and CDR2, per the germline V gene (reference sequence), are SGHNT and YYREEE.

Overall results and qualifications from the work: Patients with type 1 diabetes made fewer insertions and deleted more nucleotides at VDJ recombination sites, implying thymic rearrangement abnormalities. HLA sub-analyses involved small numbers of individuals, so any influence of HLA type on TCRB rearrangement remained unresolved. Because cDNA rather than genomic DNA was sequenced, highly expressing activated cells could have been over-represented, although no difference in activation and CD3 levels was found between groups. PCR may preferentially amplify shorter templates, but because patient and control samples were amplified and corrected together, any resulting skew would affect both groups equally. The naive, central memory and regulatory TCRB repertoires appeared to resemble one another more closely among patients than among healthy donors. A moderate but significant shortening of TCRB CDR3 length was observed in type 1 diabetes patients in all four CD4+ subsets.

This clone was seen more than once but under ten times. There is no known antigen for this receptor. No per-base quality is available; no much larger clone lies one base away. The entire isolated RNA was reverse transcribed using the High Capacity cDNA Reverse Transcription Kit, and thus expressed TCRB transcripts were sequenced. Deep immunoSEQ sequencing was performed on naive, central memory and regulatory T cell samples, with an average of about 3.6 million total reads per sample. After sorted cells were lysed in RLT buffer, RNA was extracted with DNase-treated RNeasy Micro or Mini kits, with the choice depending on cell number. Each cell subset was processed on its own to prevent cross-contamination, while patient and healthy donor samples were processed together. TCRB sequences were amplified from cDNA with the immunoSEQ multiplex PCR, producing 87-bp fragments spanning the CDR3 region. Sequencing of the amplicons was performed on the Illumina HiSeq platform. In the source study's methods: PCR bias was computationally corrected using synthetic template baselines, reads within Hamming distance 2 were collapsed, and singletons that could not be merged were discarded. Reads were aligned against IMGT so that V, D and J genes, CDR3 length and insertions or deletions at six rearrangement sites could be assigned. Within each subset, clonotype counts were normalized to sorted cell number, and only after that were true diversity and Gini coefficients computed with the tcR R package. The overlap coefficient, calculated on TCRB nucleotide sequences, was used to measure repertoire sharing. Out-of-frame TCRB sequences from naive cells were analyzed as a proxy for the pre-selection repertoire. Not all clones reach the TCRdb copy of this immuneACCESS table, which keeps in-frame sequences only. Checked studies attribute under half of the gap to unresolved V genes and leave the rest unexplained. The V and J calls and clone size are taken from that table; D and trimming were inferred from the DNA. In all, the sample holds about 900,000 clones, and roughly 16% of those were seen once. The ten largest clones represent 0.02% to 0.03% of the sample.

This clonotype was obtained from a woman under 30 in good health. Sequencing was performed on naive CD4+ T cells from blood. The cell subset or site label for this specimen denotes: true naive CD4+ T cells. The V and J genes are TRBV5-4 and TRBJ2-1, and TRBD2 aligns with 9 junction nucleotides. The sequenced DNA is TGTGCCAGCAGCTCCAGGAGACTAGCGGATAGATTCTACAATGAGCAGTTCTTC. This codes for CASSSRRLADRFYNEQFF.